This TCR beta chain was sequenced for a study of shared clonotypes between healthy human individuals. Sequenced by immunoSEQ multiplex PCR; TCRdb stores in-frame clones only, minus some. In the table there are 800,000 or so clones, 90% to 98% of which are singletons. Naivety among CD8 cells was defined by CD45RO negativity and positive CCR7 selection, thereby excluding terminally differentiated effector memory CD45RA+ cells. Source material: naive CD8+ T cells sorted from blood. The clonotype comes from a man younger than 40 in good health.

CDR3 protein: CSVGRVSANYGYTF. The CDR3 DNA follows: TGCAGCGTTGGAAGGGTCTCAGCTAACTATGGCTACACCTTC. This chain joins TRBV29-1 and TRBJ1-2; D remains unclear. CDR3 length: 14 residues. Per the germline V gene, CDR1 is SQVTM and CDR2 is ANQGSEA. Trimming cost V 4 bases and J 0 bases, with 12 bases left between them.